This T cell receptor (beta chain) was retrieved from a study of neurological immune-mediated disorders (dated by TCRdb to between 2018 and 2021). With respect to the entire study: Peripheral blood TCR-beta repertoires from patients with HTLV-I-associated myelopathy (HAM/TSP), patients with multiple sclerosis, and healthy controls were compared in the study using UMI-based sequencing. The roughly 110 TCR-beta libraries included longitudinal samples, technical triplicates and paired sorted CD4+ and CD8+ T-cell subsets alongside PBMC samples. The cohort comprised 60 to 75 subjects: roughly 15 HAM/TSP patients, some 34 multiple sclerosis patients and around 20 healthy controls.

This clonotype was seen repeatedly, ten times or more. The clone's antigen remains unknown. Base qualities are missing; no much larger clone stands one base away. Findings and caveats that apply to the study as a whole: Across subjects, expanded clones never shared an identical CDR3 amino acid sequence, which suggests that the TCR-beta repertoires in every group were private. TCR clonal expansion was highest in HAM/TSP patients and lowest in MS patients, with MS patients falling below even healthy controls.

The healthy controls were volunteers from a blood bank in Maryland, USA. For unsorted PBMC libraries, 2 million PBMCs were used after storage in RNAlater at -80 degrees C until RNA extraction. Peripheral blood was subjected to Ficoll-Hypaque density gradient centrifugation to isolate PBMCs, which were then cryopreserved in liquid nitrogen. cDNA was synthesized by template-switch 5'RACE using a primer with a 10-nucleotide random unique molecular identifier that tagged each TCR transcript. Each sequencing run produced over 170 million TCR-beta sequences covering 15-18 subjects. The RNeasy kit was used to extract total RNA. Using the KAPA Real-time Library Amplification kit, TCR-beta VDJ regions were amplified with primers for the TCR constant region and the 5'RACE anchor. Sample indexes and Illumina adaptors were added in a first PCR, and a second PCR then increased library yield. After Ampure bead purification, the TCR product of roughly 650 bp was size-selected on a 2% E-gel SizeSelection system. Before pooling, library quality was assessed on a Bioanalyzer, concentration was determined with Qubit, and library quantification was performed with the Kapa Library Quantification kit. An Illumina HiSeq 2500 sequenced the libraries paired-end 2 x 150 bp. To increase sequence diversity, about 25-31% phiX was spiked into each library pool. In the authors' own workflow: The UMI-based MiGEC pipeline processed quality-filtered reads and removed over 90% of raw TCR sequences during error correction. IMGT germline references were used for aligning VDJ genes, and each clonotype was defined as a unique CDR3 amino acid sequence together with its V-J genes. Clonal expansion, Shannon diversity and CDR3 relatedness (CalcPairwiseDistances, ClusterSamples) were evaluated with VDJtools, and phylogenetic trees were built with CLCbio workbench. Clones with at least 8 unique UMIs were defined as expanded, with this threshold being based on coefficient-of-variation modelling across technical triplicates. The public reads were quality trimmed at Q25 with fastp and then assembled into clones with MiXCR by TCRdb, keeping productive beta chains. Each entry is one CDR3 protein sequence, shown with its most common DNA and genes. These V and J calls rely on TCRdb rather than the paper's analysis. This sample lists fewer than 90,000 distinct CDR3 sequences; over 9% were detected once. Together, the top ten hold roughly 2% of the sample.

CDR1 and CDR2 were assigned from the germline V gene as SGHRS and YFSETQ. The CDR3 holds 16 amino acids from the cysteine to the phenylalanine. The retained sequence is limited to the CDR3, 48 bases, with the frame set at the first base. Compared with germline, V lacks 1 base and J lacks 0 bases; bases without a gene match: 6. This TCR was recovered from a man aged 40-50 years in good health. The rearranged segments are TRBV5-1 and TRBJ2-5, and TRBD1 matches 7 of the central bases. Specimen: PBMCs. The DNA is as follows: TGCGCCAGCAGCTTGATGGGACAGTCTCACCAAGAGACCCAGTACTTC. Its product reads: CASSLMGQSHQETQYF.